Following are 9 T cell receptor beta chains from one sample sequenced in a study of T cell responses to AZD1222 COVID-19 vaccine (TCRdb year 2021). Sample time point, as interpreted from the label and publication: about 28 days (+/-7) after the second vaccine dose. The library was built by means of the immunoSEQ multiplex PCR assay. TCRdb obtained this table from immuneACCESS and retained in-frame rearrangements with V and J assigned. These tables miss some clones; where compared with another copy, unresolved V genes account for less than half of the shortfall, and the remainder is unexplained. The sample contains fewer than 120,000 clones, about 90% of them found a single time. The leading ten clones occupy roughly 15% of the sample. Source: peripheral blood, taken 28 days after the second AZD1222 dose. The source is an adult who received the AZD1222 COVID-19 vaccine.

This clone appeared once. The J gene is TRBJ2-7, the V gene TRBV11-2; 8 bases align to TRBD2. Germline assignment: CDR1 SGHAT and CDR2 FQNNGV. Losses at the gene ends were 6 bases for V and 2 bases for J; bases not matched to a gene: 3. This CDR3 is built from 13 residues. The CDR3 nucleotides are TGTGCCAGCAGGACTAGCGCGACCTACGAGCAGTACTTC. Encoded protein: CASRTSATYEQYF.

This clone was counted a single time. V usage is TRBV19 and J usage is TRBJ1-6; TRBD1 is a possible D gene (6 bases). This CDR3 has 14 residues. The germline V and J ends were trimmed by 4 bases and 10 bases, with 14 bases remaining between them. Germline V gene lookup returns CDR1 LNHDA and CDR2 SQIVND (reference sequence). CDR3 sequence: CASSNRAGGSPLHF. In DNA form, the CDR3 reads TGTGCCAGTAGTAATAGGGCCGGGGGCTCACCCCTCCACTTT.

This rearrangement joins TRBV9 to TRBJ2-2; D not resolved. Germline CDR1 SGDLS, CDR2 YYNGEE. Trimming removed 0 bases at V and 4 bases at J, with 4 bases between. The CDR3 runs to 13 residues. DNA for the CDR3: TGTGCCAGCAGCGTAGGAGTCACCGGGGAGCTGTTTTTT. Protein product: CASSVGVTGELFF.

V gene TRBV3-1 (or the pseudogene TRBV3-2) combines with J gene TRBJ1-4; 7 bases agree with TRBD1. CDR1 and CDR2 (germline): LGHDT, YNNKEL (reference sequence). The V segment lost 4 bases and the J segment 4 bases; nucleotides outside the gene matches: 9. The CDR3 loop spans 16 amino acids. The DNA for the CDR3 is TGTGCCAGCAGCCGATGGACCGGGACAGATAATGAAAAACTGTTTTTT. It specifies CASSRWTGTDNEKLFF.

Here the CDR3 DNA reads TGTGCCAGCAGTCCGACTAGCTACGAGCAGTACTTC. Residues: CASSPTSYEQYF. The chain joins TRBV28 to TRBJ2-7, with D perhaps TRBD2 (6 bases). This CDR3 has 12 residues. CDR1 and CDR2 from the germline V gene are MDHEN and SYDVKM. Trimming removed 5 bases from V and 3 bases from J, with 8 bases in between.

The chain joins TRBV7-6 to TRBJ1-4; TRBD1 matches at 7 bases. There are 15 residues in the CDR3. Germline V gene data show CDR1 as SGHVS and CDR2 as FNYEAQ. Losses at the gene ends were 3 bases for V and 8 bases for J; bases not matched to a gene: 9. As DNA, the CDR3 is TGTGCCAGCAGCTTTAGGAACAGGGGTGGCGAAAAACTGTTTTTT. The encoded protein is CASSFRNRGGEKLFF.

J is TRBJ1-6 and V is TRBV7-9; D gene ambiguous. The V gene's germline CDR1 is SEHNR and CDR2 FQNEAQ (reference sequence). The V end lost 4 bases, the J end lost 0 bases, and 13 bases lay between the germline ends. CDR3 length equals 17 residues. The CDR3 DNA is TGTGCCAGCAGCTCCGTAGAGGTCAGCTCCTATAATTCACCCCTCCACTTT. Its protein is CASSSVEVSSYNSPLHF.

This clone was recorded only once. The V call is TRBV25-1, the J call TRBJ1-1; tentative D call: TRBD1 (5 bases). CDR1 is MGHDK and CDR2 is SYGVNS in the germline V gene. There are 14 residues in the CDR3. The ends were cut back, 1 base at V and 4 bases at J, with 10 bases in the middle. As DNA, the CDR3 is TGTGCCAGCAGTGAATGGGGTGGGGGCACTGAAGCTTTCTTT. Translating gives CASSEWGGGTEAFF.

This clone was detected once. The CDR3 reads CAWSKQAGDHQPQHF. The CDR3 region has the DNA TGTGCCTGGAGTAAACAGGCAGGGGATCATCAGCCCCAGCATTTT. The V gene is TRBV30, the J gene TRBJ1-5, with TRBD1 as a possible D gene (6 bases). In germline, CDR1 is GTSNPN, CDR2 SVGIG (reference sequence). Trimming left V 2 bases short and J 5 bases short, with 16 bases between. This CDR3 contains 15 residues.